This paragraph reports one TCR beta chain. This clonotype has only a few counts. Which antigen it targets is not known. Base quality data are lacking; no much larger clone is found one base away. This sample was taken from a study of T-cell reconstitution after alpha-beta-depleted transplantation in children (dated by TCRdb to about 2016). About the investigation overall: T-cell immune reconstitution after TCRalphabeta/CD19-depleted allogeneic hematopoietic cell transplantation in children was quantitatively tracked in the study by means of TCR repertoire profiling. Summary of the overall study and its limitations: In some patients, the high TCRbeta diversity seen at day 60 was put down to recipient T cells and intrathymic progenitors that had survived conditioning. Over subsequent months, a decline in hyperexpanded clone frequencies was noted, and after one year, T-cell counts and TCRbeta diversity were mostly ascribed to newly produced T cells. About two months after transplant, the apparently early recovery of alphabetaT-cell counts reportedly depended on just several hundred clones that had expanded rapidly and came from non-depleted graft cells.

Library generation was performed with PCR. TCRdb shows the sequencer as Illumina HiSeq 2500. TCR libraries were prepared with molecular barcoding, using unique molecular identifiers to normalize TCRbeta repertoire quantification. TCRdb reanalyzed the raw reads on its own, using fastp at Q25 for trimming and MiXCR for clone calling, and kept in-frame beta chains. Each CDR3 protein appears once, grouped with its most common genes and DNA. Within this sample are about 980,000 distinct CDR3 sequences, with 25% to 35% of them counted one time only. Roughly 31% of the sample comes from the top ten. V loses 1 base at its end and J loses 0 bases; junction bases beyond the gene matches: 2. From the cysteine through the phenylalanine, the CDR3 covers 16 amino acids. Left in the record is the CDR3 DNA by itself, 48 bases read in frame from the first base. The germline V gene supplies CDR1 SGHTS and CDR2 YDEGEE.

The treatment or condition tag for this specimen amounts to: allogeneic hematopoietic cell transplantation with graft depleted of TCRalphabeta T cells and CD19 B cells. The transplant recipients were children given TCRalphabeta/CD19-depleted allogeneic hematopoietic cell grafts. The chain is encoded by TRBV5-8 joined to TRBJ2-2, with 8 middle bases fitting TRBD1. The clonotype was recovered from a boy in the first two years of life who had a stem cell transplant for SCID, so the T cells may come from the graft donor. The source material was PBMCs, mostly from graft donor cells, sampled 360 days after TCRalphabeta/CD19-depleted stem cell transplant. The DNA sequence is TGTGCCAGCAGCTTGACGGGACAGGCGAACACCGGGGAGCTGTTTTTT. Its protein reads: CASSLTGQANTGELFF.